This passage covers 3 T cell receptor beta chains from one sample sequenced in a study of cytomegalovirus exposure and HLA in healthy donors. The PCR had 60 Vbeta and 13 Jbeta primers. TCRdb keeps only in-frame clones here, not all; method: immunoSEQ multiplex PCR. The sample has approximately 150,000 clones, 68% seen once; the top ten hold approximately 1.3%. The material sequenced was PBMCs. Receptors were obtained from a man aged 50-60 years in good health and CMV-seronegative.

This clone was seen more than once but under ten times. J is TRBJ2-7 and V is TRBV7-9; D perhaps matches TRBD2 (6 bases). The CDR3 extends over 15 amino acids. Between the trimmed V and J ends, which lost 7 bases and 6 bases, there was a span of 22 bases. The germline gives CDR1 SEHNR, CDR2 FQNEAQ (reference sequence). This CDR3 is CASTGGQTLRGEQYF. CDR3 DNA: TGTGCCAGCACCGGGGGTCAGACTCTTCGGGGCGAGCAGTACTTC.

The chain carries TRBV7-9 and TRBJ1-3, with D uncertain. CDR1 and CDR2 (germline): SEHNR, FQNEAQ (reference sequence). CDR3 size: 15 residues. CDR3 nucleotides: TGTGCAACCGAAGAGGGCGAAAACTCTGGAAACACCATATATTTT. This encodes CATEEGENSGNTIYF.

The chain employs TRBV27 and TRBJ2-1, with TRBD2 matching over 7 bases. The CDR3 extends over 13 amino acids. V shed 6 bases and J 9 bases; nucleotides not matched to a gene: 8. Germline V gives CDR1 MNHEY, CDR2 SMNVEV (reference sequence). CDR3 sequence: CASSYPGGSEQFF. The CDR3 DNA is TGTGCCAGCAGCTACCCCGGGGGGAGTGAGCAGTTCTTC.